This is a list of T cell receptor beta chains from one sample in a study of cytomegalovirus exposure and HLA in healthy donors. The table came from immunoSEQ multiplex PCR; TCRdb's copy has only in-frame clones and leaves some out. The sample yields 120,000 to 150,000 clones, of which the top ten take up less than 3.5%. Sequenced sample: PBMCs. Receptor source: a man in his forties in good health and CMV-seronegative. Both conserved end residues are part of each CDR3. The order of the fields is CDR3 protein, D gene, V gene. The D gene is left open where the match is weak.

cdr3_aa: CASSVGGGGYTF; d_call: NA; v_call: TRBV9
cdr3_aa: CASSLALETQYF; d_call: NA; v_call: TRBV5-1
cdr3_aa: CASSLAGGGGYTF; d_call: TRBD1; v_call: TRBV18
cdr3_aa: CATREGPNSPLHF; d_call: NA; v_call: TRBV15
cdr3_aa: CASSLGTGMAREQYF; d_call: TRBD1; v_call: TRBV28
cdr3_aa: CASSQGPGQTYEQYF; d_call: TRBD1; v_call: TRBV4-2
cdr3_aa: CASSFGYGYTF; d_call: NA; v_call: TRBV6-6
cdr3_aa: CASMRTGATNYEQYF; d_call: TRBD1; v_call: TRBV25-1
cdr3_aa: CASSITGINTEAFF; d_call: NA; v_call: TRBV7-9
cdr3_aa: CASSVDNRASPLHF; d_call: NA; v_call: TRBV9
cdr3_aa: CAISTGTGAYNEQFF; d_call: TRBD1; v_call: TRBV10-3
cdr3_aa: CASNLGAGNGYTF; d_call: NA; v_call: TRBV7-2
cdr3_aa: CAISESNRGRFSGANVLTF; d_call: TRBD1; v_call: TRBV10-3
cdr3_aa: CASTGRGTYQPQHF; d_call: NA; v_call: TRBV19
cdr3_aa: CASSLTGFQETQYF; d_call: NA; v_call: TRBV5-1
cdr3_aa: CASSQGFTGMNSNQPQHF; d_call: NA; v_call: TRBV4-3
cdr3_aa: CASSQGSYNSPLHF; d_call: NA; v_call: TRBV7-9
cdr3_aa: CASSQDPTTTTTDTQYF; d_call: NA; v_call: TRBV14
cdr3_aa: CASSGLAGGPDTQYF; d_call: TRBD2; v_call: TRBV2
cdr3_aa: CASNSGTGGGGETQYF; d_call: TRBD1; v_call: TRBV2
cdr3_aa: CASGASGSTDTQYF; d_call: TRBD2; v_call: TRBV27
cdr3_aa: CASTGEGTGELFF; d_call: TRBD2; v_call: TRBV2
cdr3_aa: CASSFGGSETQYF; d_call: NA; v_call: TRBV7-7
cdr3_aa: CASSDPGTGGFYGYTF; d_call: TRBD1; v_call: TRBV25-1
cdr3_aa: CASSFGTGREQYF; d_call: TRBD1; v_call: TRBV7-9
cdr3_aa: CATSRPGQGTLSIANVLTF; d_call: TRBD1; v_call: TRBV15
cdr3_aa: CASSPGTRNEQYF; d_call: NA; v_call: TRBV18
cdr3_aa: CASSFTLGAGELFF; d_call: NA; v_call: TRBV7-2
cdr3_aa: CASLRLWSETQYF; d_call: NA; v_call: TRBV2
cdr3_aa: CATSPRREVVAGELFF; d_call: NA; v_call: TRBV15
cdr3_aa: CASSQDHSSGPYNEQFF; d_call: TRBD2; v_call: TRBV4-2
cdr3_aa: CASSERRRIAGSTDTQYF; d_call: TRBD2; v_call: TRBV6-1
cdr3_aa: CASSLSLLAGLNTQYF; d_call: TRBD2; v_call: TRBV5-6
cdr3_aa: CASSYSWDRHNYGYTF; d_call: TRBD1; v_call: TRBV6-5
cdr3_aa: CASSSTGQGYYGYTF; d_call: TRBD1; v_call: TRBV7-8